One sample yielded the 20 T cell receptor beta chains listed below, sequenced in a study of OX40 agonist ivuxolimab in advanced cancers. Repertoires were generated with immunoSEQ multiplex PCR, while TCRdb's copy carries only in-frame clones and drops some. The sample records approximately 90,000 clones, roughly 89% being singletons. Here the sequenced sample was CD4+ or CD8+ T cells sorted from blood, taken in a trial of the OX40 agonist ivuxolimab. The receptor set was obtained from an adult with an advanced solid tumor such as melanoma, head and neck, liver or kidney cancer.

CDR3 sequence reads: CASSLAVTSETGELFF. CDR3 sequence (DNA): TGCGCCAGCAGCTTGGCCGTGACAAGTGAGACCGGGGAGCTGTTTTTT. The chain couples TRBV5-1 to TRBJ2-2; D remains ambiguous. V lost 0 bases to trimming and J lost 5 bases, with 14 bases between them. This CDR3 is 16 amino acids long. The germline gives CDR1 SGHRS, CDR2 YFSETQ.

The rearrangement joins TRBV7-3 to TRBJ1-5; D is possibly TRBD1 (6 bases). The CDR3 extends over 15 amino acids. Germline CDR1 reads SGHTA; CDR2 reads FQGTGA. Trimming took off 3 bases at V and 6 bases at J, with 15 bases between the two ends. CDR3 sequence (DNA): TGTGCCAGCAGCTTGTACACAGGGTCTAGTCAGCCCCAGCATTTT. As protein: CASSLYTGSSQPQHF.

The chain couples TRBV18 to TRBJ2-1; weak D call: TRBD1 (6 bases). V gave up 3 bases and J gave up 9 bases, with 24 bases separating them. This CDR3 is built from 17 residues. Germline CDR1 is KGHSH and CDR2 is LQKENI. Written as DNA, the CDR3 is TGTGCCAGCTCACCTTATAGCGCCCAGGGGAATTCGGGTGAGCAGTTCTTC. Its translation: CASSPYSAQGNSGEQFF.

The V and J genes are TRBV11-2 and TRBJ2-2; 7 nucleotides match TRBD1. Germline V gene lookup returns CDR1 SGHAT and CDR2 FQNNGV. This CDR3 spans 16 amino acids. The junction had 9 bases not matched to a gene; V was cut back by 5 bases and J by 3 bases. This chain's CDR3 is CASSPLRGRYTGELFF. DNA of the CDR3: TGTGCCAGCAGCCCCCTGAGGGGGCGATACACCGGGGAGCTGTTTTTT.

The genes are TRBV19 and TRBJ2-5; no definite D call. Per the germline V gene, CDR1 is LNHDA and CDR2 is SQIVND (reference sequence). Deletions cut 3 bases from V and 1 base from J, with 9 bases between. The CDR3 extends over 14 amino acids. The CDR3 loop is CASSIVAFQETQYF. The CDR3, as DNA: TGTGCCAGTAGTATCGTAGCTTTCCAAGAGACCCAGTACTTC. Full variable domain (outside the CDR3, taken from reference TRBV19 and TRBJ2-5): DGGITQSPKYLFRKEGQNVTLSCEQNLNHDAMYWYRQDPGQGLRLIYYSQIVNDFQKGDIAEGYSVSREKKESFPLTVTSAQKNPTAFYLCASSIVAFQETQYFGPGTRLLVL.

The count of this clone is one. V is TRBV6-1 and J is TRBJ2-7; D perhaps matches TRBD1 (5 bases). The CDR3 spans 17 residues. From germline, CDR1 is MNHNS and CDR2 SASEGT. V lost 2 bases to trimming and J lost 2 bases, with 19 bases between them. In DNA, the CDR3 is TGTGCCAGCAGTGAAATCGCGGACACAGGAGAAGCCTACGAGCAGTACTTC. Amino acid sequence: CASSEIADTGEAYEQYF.

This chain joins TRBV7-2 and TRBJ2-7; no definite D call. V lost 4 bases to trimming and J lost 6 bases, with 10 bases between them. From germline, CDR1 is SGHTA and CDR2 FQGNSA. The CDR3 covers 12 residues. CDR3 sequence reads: CASSSIAPEQYF. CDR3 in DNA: TGTGCCAGCAGCTCCATAGCTCCCGAGCAGTACTTC.

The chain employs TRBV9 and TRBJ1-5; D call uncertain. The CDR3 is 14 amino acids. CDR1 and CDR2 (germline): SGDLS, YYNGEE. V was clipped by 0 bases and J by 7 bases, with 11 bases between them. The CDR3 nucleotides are TGTGCCAGCAGCGTAGCTGTGGAAGGGCAGCCCCAGCATTTT. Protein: CASSVAVEGQPQHF.

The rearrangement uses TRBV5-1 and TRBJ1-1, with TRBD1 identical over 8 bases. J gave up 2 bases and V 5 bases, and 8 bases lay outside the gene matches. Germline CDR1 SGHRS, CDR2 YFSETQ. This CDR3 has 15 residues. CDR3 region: CASSAPGQENTEAFF. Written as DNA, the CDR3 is TGCGCCAGCAGTGCCCCGGGACAGGAAAACACTGAAGCTTTCTTT.

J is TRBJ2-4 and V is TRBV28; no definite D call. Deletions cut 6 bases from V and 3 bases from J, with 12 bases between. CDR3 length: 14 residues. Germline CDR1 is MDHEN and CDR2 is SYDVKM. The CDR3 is CASSLFEDKNIQYF. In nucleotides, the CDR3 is TGTGCCAGCAGCCTGTTCGAGGACAAAAACATTCAGTACTTC. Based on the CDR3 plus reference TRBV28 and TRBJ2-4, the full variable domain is DVKVTQSSRYLVKRTGEKVFLECVQDMDHENMFWYRQDPGLGLRLIYFSYDVKMKEKGDIPEGYSVSREKKERFSLILESASTNQTSMYLCASSLFEDKNIQYFGAGTRLSVL.

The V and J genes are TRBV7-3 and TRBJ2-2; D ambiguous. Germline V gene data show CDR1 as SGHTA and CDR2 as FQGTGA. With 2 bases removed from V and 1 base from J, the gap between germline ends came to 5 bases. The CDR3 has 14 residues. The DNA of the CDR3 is TGTGCCAGCAGCTTAGGACGGAACACCGGGGAGCTGTTTTTT. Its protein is CASSLGRNTGELFF.

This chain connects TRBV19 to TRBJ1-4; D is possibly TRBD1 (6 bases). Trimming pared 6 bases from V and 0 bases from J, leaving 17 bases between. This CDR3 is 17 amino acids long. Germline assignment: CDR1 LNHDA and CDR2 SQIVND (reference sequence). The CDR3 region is CASSVQGGGTTNEKLFF. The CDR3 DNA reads TGTGCCAGTAGCGTACAGGGAGGTGGTACAACTAATGAAAAACTGTTTTTT.

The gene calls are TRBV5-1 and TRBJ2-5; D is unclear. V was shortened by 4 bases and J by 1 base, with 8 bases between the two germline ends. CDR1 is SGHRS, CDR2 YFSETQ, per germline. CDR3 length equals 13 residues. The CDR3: CASSIDTQETQYF. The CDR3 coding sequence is TGCGCCAGCAGCATCGACACCCAAGAGACCCAGTACTTC.

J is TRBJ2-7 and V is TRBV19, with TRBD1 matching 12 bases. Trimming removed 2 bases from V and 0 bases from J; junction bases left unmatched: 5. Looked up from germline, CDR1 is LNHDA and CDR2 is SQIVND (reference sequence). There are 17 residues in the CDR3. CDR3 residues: CASSISGGQGASYEQYF. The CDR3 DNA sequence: TGTGCCAGTAGTATATCCGGGGGACAGGGGGCCTCCTACGAGCAGTACTTC.

The CDR3 coding sequence is TGTGCCAGTAGTATAAGCTTCGGGGCCAACGTCCTGACTTTC. The encoded protein is CASSISFGANVLTF. The genes are TRBV19 and TRBJ2-6, with unresolved D. V was clipped by 2 bases and J by 4 bases, with 6 bases between them. Per germline, CDR1 LNHDA and CDR2 SQIVND (reference sequence). The CDR3 is 14 residues long.

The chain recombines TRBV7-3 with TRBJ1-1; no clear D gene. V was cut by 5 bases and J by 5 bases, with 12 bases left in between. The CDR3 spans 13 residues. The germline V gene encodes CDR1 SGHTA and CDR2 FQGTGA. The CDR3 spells CASSRGLETEAFF. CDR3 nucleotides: TGTGCCAGCAGCCGTGGACTGGAGACTGAAGCTTTCTTT.

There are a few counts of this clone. The CDR3 DNA sequence: TGTGCCAGCAGTGAATCCCATCACGAGCAGTACTTC. Residues: CASSESHHEQYF. V gene TRBV25-1 combines with J gene TRBJ2-7; D remains ambiguous. CDR1 MGHDK and CDR2 SYGVNS come from the germline V gene. This CDR3 is built from 12 residues. V lost 1 base and J 5 bases, leaving 6 bases between the germline ends.

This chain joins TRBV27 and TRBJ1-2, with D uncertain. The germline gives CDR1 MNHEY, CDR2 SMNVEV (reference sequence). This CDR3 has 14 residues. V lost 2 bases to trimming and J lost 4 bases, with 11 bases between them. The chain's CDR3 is CASSLRKGPYGYTF. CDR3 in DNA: TGTGCCAGCAGTTTACGGAAGGGTCCCTATGGCTACACCTTC.

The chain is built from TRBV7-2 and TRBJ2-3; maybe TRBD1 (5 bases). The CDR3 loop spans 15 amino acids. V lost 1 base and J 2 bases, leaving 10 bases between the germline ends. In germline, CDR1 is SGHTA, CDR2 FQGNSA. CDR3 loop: CASSLEGRNTDTQYF. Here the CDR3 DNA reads TGTGCCAGCAGCTTAGAGGGGCGGAACACAGATACGCAGTATTTT.

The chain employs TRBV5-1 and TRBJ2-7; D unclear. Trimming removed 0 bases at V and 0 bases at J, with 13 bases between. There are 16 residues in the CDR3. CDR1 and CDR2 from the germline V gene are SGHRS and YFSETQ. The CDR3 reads CASSLDGLVSSYEQYF. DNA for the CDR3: TGCGCCAGCAGCTTGGATGGGCTAGTATCCTCCTACGAGCAGTACTTC.